The present T cell receptor beta chain was sequenced within a study of blood T cell repertoires in COVID-19. Study-wide background: Collection of acute and convalescent COVID-19 samples took place in the United States, Italy and Spain. T cells, B-cell-depleted T cells, or PBMCs supplied cDNA or gDNA.

V was clipped by 0 bases and J by 4 bases, with 4 bases between them. Germline V gene sequence: CDR1 SGHRS, CDR2 YFSETQ. The CDR3 covers 12 residues. Per the original data handling: Reference gene primers were amplified, and this amplification served to estimate nucleated cell counts. Method: immunoSEQ multiplex PCR; TCRdb's copy keeps in-frame clones and lacks some. For V, J and clone size, that table is used; D and trimming come from the DNA. The sample has about 120,000 clones, roughly nine tenths seen once; the top ten hold approximately 8.7%. The chain is built from TRBV5-1 and TRBJ1-2; no clear D gene. The receptor's source is a man between 65 and 85 years old who had recovered from COVID-19. Material for sequencing was peripheral blood. As DNA, the CDR3 is TGCGCCAGCAGCTTGGGCAGCTATGGCTACACCTTC. Its protein is CASSLGSYGYTF.